The present TCR beta chain was sequenced within a study of shared clonotypes between healthy human individuals. Only in-frame clones appear in the TCRdb table, and some are missing; sequencing was by immunoSEQ multiplex PCR. The sample carries more than 2 million clones, 85% to 95% recorded once. Terminally differentiated effector memory CD45RA+ cells were excluded by CCR7 positive selection of CD45RO-negative cells. Germline CDR1 and CDR2: SGHVS and FNYEAQ. The CDR3 has 14 amino acids. V dropped 1 base and J dropped 8 bases, with 11 bases sitting between them. V gene TRBV7-6 combines with J gene TRBJ1-4, with a tentative D call TRBD1 (5 bases). The sequence came from a man younger than 30 in good health. Source material: naive CD8+ T cells sorted from blood. CDR3 residues: CASSLVRGPEKLFF. Written as DNA, the CDR3 is TGTGCCAGCAGCTTAGTAAGGGGCCCGGAAAAACTGTTTTTT.